The T cell receptor beta chain under discussion was sequenced for a study of cytomegalovirus exposure and HLA in healthy donors. The length of the CDR3 is 14 residues. Germline V gene sequence: CDR1 GTSNPN, CDR2 SVGIG (reference sequence). Trimming removed 1 base from V and 5 bases from J, with 14 bases in between. Use of 60 Vbeta and 13 Jbeta primers characterized the PCR. Sequenced by immunoSEQ multiplex PCR; TCRdb stores in-frame clones only, minus some. The profile shows some 98,000 clones, around a tenth of them singletons. This receptor was identified in a man aged 45-65 years in good health and CMV-seropositive. This chain connects TRBV30 to TRBJ1-1; D unresolved. Sequencing was performed on PBMCs. CDR3 sequence: CAWSGKVRRTEAFF. CDR3 bases: TGTGCCTGGAGTGGTAAAGTCAGGAGGACTGAAGCTTTCTTT.